This TCR beta chain was retrieved from a study of CD8 T cells in ankylosing spondylitis. Notes on this clonotype: The antigen remains unidentified.

Germline V gene data show CDR1 as LGHDT and CDR2 as YNNKEL (reference sequence). V dropped 4 bases and J dropped 6; count of bases not matched to a gene: 8. The CDR3 has 15 residues. With molecular barcodes, quantitative 5'-RACE was used to make the TCR beta libraries. TCRdb ran MiXCR on the 5' RACE reads and lists one entry per CDR3 protein. The table includes roughly 260,000 distinct CDR3 sequences, about 20% detected once. Study-level findings and limits: In ankylosing spondylitis blood, a motif of seven to nine highly homologous TCR beta variants appeared characteristic. Earlier authors reported some of these motif variants in reactive arthritis synovial fluid and blood.

The chain carries TRBV3-1 and TRBJ2-2, with 7 bases aligning to TRBD1. The receptor's source is a male donor with ankylosing spondylitis or in good health (not recorded which). Sequences were obtained from blood, either unsorted or a sorted T cell fraction (not recorded which). CDR3 in amino acids: CASSPSRDSAGELFF. DNA of the CDR3: TGTGCCAGCAGCCCGTCCCGGGACAGCGCCGGGGAGCTGTTTTTT.